Detailed here is one T cell receptor (beta chain). The antigen this receptor binds is unknown. No base-level quality is on record; no much larger clone is a single base apart. For commercial TCRB immunosequencing, approximately 500 nanograms of biopsy DNA were submitted for each sample. A two-step, amplification bias-controlled multiplex PCR was used by Adaptive Biotechnology to amplify CDR3 regions from genomic DNA. Primers covering every V and J gene segment were used in the first PCR, while barcodes and Illumina adapters were added in the second PCR. An Illumina instrument was used to sequence the CDR3 libraries. The original methods were these. The analysis used both the pipelines supplied by the vendor and custom analysis of the raw data in R/Bioconductor with R version 3.3.0. Clonality, which ranges from 0 to 1, was calculated as the inverse of the normalised Shannon entropy across all productive clones. The repertoire share taken up by the top 100 clones defined high-frequency clones, and only clones that passed a 95% confidence test were kept. Overlap between samples was measured with the Morisita-Horn index, while repertoire diversity was measured with the Simpson index. TCRdb mirrors the immuneACCESS table, restricted to in-frame sequences. Some clones are absent from its copies; in checked studies, under half trace to an unresolved V gene, and the reason for the others is unknown. The DNA was the basis for D and trimming; V, J and clone size are from that table. The table for this sample lists some 16,000 clones; approximately 82% of them were counted only once. The top ten constitute 10% of the sample.

These data come from a study of T cell repertoires in ileal Crohn's disease (dated by TCRdb to the late 2010s). Study-level background: The median duration of disease was approximately 7.9 years, and at the time of surgery less than 40% of patients were active smokers. The study sequenced fewer than 200 mucosal samples from some 62 patients, taken at several locations on the surgical specimen and at postoperative endoscopy. Roughly half of the patients were given postoperative therapy, with more than 15 on anti-TNF agents and 10 to 12 on thiopurines. Running in parallel with the study was a multicentre cohort set up to find predictors of early endoscopic recurrence following ileocolonic resection. Every patient underwent surgery because of a complication, which was stricturing disease in around 60% and penetrating disease in roughly 39%. Endoscopic postoperative recurrence was defined as a Rutgeerts score above i0. The TCR repertoire was analysed in around 50 patients with Crohn's disease drawn from a prospective multicentre cohort. Overall study results and their limits: Compared with CD4 T cells, sorted CD8 T cells held more high-frequency clones, which suggests that the mucosal expansions were mostly CD8. A significantly higher proportion of clonal expansions was observed in active smokers at surgery than in non-smokers (approximately 26% vs 20%, p=0.02). Only a subgroup of patients, of unstated size, had mucosal CD4 and CD8 T cells sorted and sequenced. Higher high-frequency clone percentages at surgery were associated with endoscopic recurrence; all patients with clonality above 26.8% (18/57) had recurrence.

Eligible patients were adults with ileal or ileocolonic Crohn's disease who had an indication for ileocolonic resection. Whole ileal mucosal biopsies were stored frozen at -80°C before DNA extraction. Genomic DNA was isolated from frozen whole biopsies using a TRizol-based method, and the DNA was quantified with a NanoDrop 2000 spectrophotometer. For CDR1 and CDR2, the germline V gene lists SGHTA and FQGNSA. V lost 5 bases and J lost 4 bases, and the count of bases not matched to a germline gene is 9. The CDR3, cysteine through phenylalanine, is 16 amino acids long. The read is trimmed to its CDR3 DNA, 48 bases read in frame from base 1.

The TCR was taken from an adult with Crohn's disease. What was sequenced was ileal tissue. The V and J genes are TRBV7-2 and TRBJ1-1, with 11 central nucleotides matching TRBD1. The CDR3 region has the sequence CASSAKGQGGSTEAFF. In nucleotide form, the sequence is TGTGCCAGCAGCGCCAAGGGACAGGGGGGGTCCACTGAAGCTTTCTTT.